This TCR beta chain was identified in a study of blood T cells in healthy people across ages. Findings and limits, study-wide: When set beside aged donors, long-lived donors presented more naive CD4+ cells and higher diversity. Measured against age, TCR beta diversity per million T cells decreased in a roughly linear manner.

This clonotype has only a few counts. The antigen remains unidentified. Through a sample-barcoded 5' primer and a J-beta primer mix, a second PCR was run for roughly 6 to 11 cycles. Each cDNA molecule was tagged by a template-switch adaptor with 12 random nucleotides. TCRdb itself ran the 5' RACE reads through MiXCR, one entry per CDR3 protein. The sample lists over 950,000 distinct CDR3 sequences; 30% to 40% were seen once. The source is a man between 18 and 35 years old in good health. The sample taken for sequencing was blood.

In DNA form, the CDR3 reads TGCAGTGCTACAAGCGGGGGGGCTTGGGATGAGCAGTTCTTC. Its protein product is CSATSGGAWDEQFF. This chain links TRBV20-1 with TRBJ2-1; 10 nucleotides align to TRBD2. The CDR3 is 14 amino acids. Germline loops: CDR1 DFQATT, CDR2 SNEGSKA (reference sequence). Trimming cost V 4 bases and J 8 bases; bases outside gene matches: 8.